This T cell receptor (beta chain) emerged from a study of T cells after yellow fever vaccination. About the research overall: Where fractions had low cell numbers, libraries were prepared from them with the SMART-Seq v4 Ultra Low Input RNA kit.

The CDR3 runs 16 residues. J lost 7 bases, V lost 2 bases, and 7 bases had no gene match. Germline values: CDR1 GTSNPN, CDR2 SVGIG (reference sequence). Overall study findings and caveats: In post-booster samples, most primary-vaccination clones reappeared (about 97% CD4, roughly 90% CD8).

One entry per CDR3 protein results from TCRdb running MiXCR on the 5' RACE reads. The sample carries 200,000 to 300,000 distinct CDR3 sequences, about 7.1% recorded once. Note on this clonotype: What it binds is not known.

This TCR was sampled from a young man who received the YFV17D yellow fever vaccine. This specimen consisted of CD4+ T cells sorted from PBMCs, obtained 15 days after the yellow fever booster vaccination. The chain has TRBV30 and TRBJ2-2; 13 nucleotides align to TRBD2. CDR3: CAWSSGLAGVIGELFF. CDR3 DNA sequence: TGTGCCTGGAGTTCTGGACTAGCGGGAGTTATCGGGGAGCTGTTTTTT.